The rows below give T cell receptor beta chains drawn from one sample of a study of blood T cells in healthy people across ages. A single record per CDR3 protein comes from TCRdb applying MiXCR to the 5' RACE reads. The data show about 830,000 distinct CDR3 sequences, 60% to 80% seen once. Input material: blood. Receptor source: a man aged 25 to 40 in good health. The CDR3 runs from the conserved cysteine through the conserved F or W. A D gene is named only where the DNA matches it firmly. Size is omitted from some rows. Given values are once, few, many or a class for expanded clones.

abundance	d_gene	v_gene	j_gene	CDR3aa	CDR3nt
few	.	TRBV7-9	TRBJ1-2	CASSLARDGYTF	TGTGCCAGCAGCTTAGCGCGCGACGGCTACACCTTC
.	.	TRBV20-1	TRBJ2-6	CSALDGSGANVLTF	TGCAGTGCTTTAGACGGTTCTGGGGCCAACGTCCTGACTTTC
.	.	TRBV4-3	TRBJ2-1	CASSHRLRGSESNEQFF	TGCGCCAGCAGCCATAGGCTCAGGGGTTCTGAAAGCAATGAGCAGTTCTTC
.	.	TRBV2	TRBJ2-1	CASSGLDKDNEQFF	TGTGCCAGCAGCGGCCTCGACAAAGACAATGAGCAGTTCTTC
.	.	TRBV4-2	TRBJ2-1	CASSQDPRGDNEQFF	TGTGCCAGCAGCCAAGATCCCCGGGGCGACAATGAGCAGTTCTTC
.	TRBD2	TRBV5-1	TRBJ2-1	CASSLGLAGPNEQFF	TGCGCCAGCAGCTTGGGACTAGCGGGGCCCAATGAGCAGTTCTTC
few	TRBD1	TRBV27	TRBJ2-1	CASSLPFGQGAYNEQFF	TGTGCCAGCAGTTTACCCTTCGGACAGGGGGCCTACAATGAGCAGTTCTTC
few	TRBD2	TRBV11-1	TRBJ2-5	CASSPLTGGTGTQYF	TGTGCCAGCAGCCCGCTCACGGGAGGAACGGGGACCCAGTACTTC
.	TRBD1	TRBV12-3/TRBV12-4	TRBJ1-1	CASSSPGDRFTEAFF	TGTGCCAGCAGTTCACCCGGGGACAGGTTCACTGAAGCTTTCTTT
once	.	TRBV28	TRBJ2-6	CASSLGWSSGANVLTF	TGTGCCAGCAGTTTAGGATGGAGCTCTGGGGCCAACGTCCTGACTTTC
.	TRBD1	TRBV10-3	TRBJ2-7	CAITHPGQWPYEQYF	TGTGCCATCACTCACCCGGGACAGTGGCCCTACGAGCAGTACTTC
.	TRBD2	TRBV2	TRBJ2-1	CASSKASGNANGPFF	TGTGCCAGCAGTAAGGCTAGCGGGAATGCCAATGGGCCGTTCTTC
.	.	TRBV7-6	TRBJ2-1	CASSLVSGGLYNEQFF	TGTGCCAGCAGCTTAGTATCGGGGGGCCTCTACAATGAGCAGTTCTTC
.	TRBD2	TRBV7-2	TRBJ2-3	CASSLVPLAGTTDTQYF	TGTGCCAGCAGCTTAGTACCTCTAGCGGGGACCACAGATACGCAGTATTTT
.	TRBD2	TRBV27	TRBJ2-1	CASKLAGVQNEQFF	TGTGCCAGCAAACTAGCGGGGGTTCAGAATGAGCAGTTCTTC
few	.	TRBV20-1	TRBJ1-2	CSASSRIDYGYTF	TGCAGTGCTAGTAGTCGGATCGACTATGGCTACACCTTC
.	TRBD1	TRBV27	TRBJ1-6	CASSTYRTGAYNSPLHF	TGTGCCAGCAGTACATACCGGACAGGGGCCTATAATTCACCCCTCCACTTT
.	.	TRBV2	TRBJ2-3	CASSVNRDTDTQYF	TGTGCCAGCAGTGTGAACAGGGACACAGATACGCAGTATTTT
many	.	TRBV6-6	TRBJ2-7	CASLDNPYEQYF	TGTGCCAGCTTGGACAATCCCTACGAGCAGTACTTC
.	.	TRBV7-2	TRBJ1-2	CASSLEAGDYGYTF	TGTGCCAGCAGCTTAGAGGCAGGGGACTATGGCTACACCTTC
.	.	TRBV15	TRBJ1-5	CATSTGSNQPQHF	TGTGCCACCAGCACCGGTAGCAATCAGCCCCAGCATTTT
.	.	TRBV20-1	TRBJ2-3	CSADERGPDTQYF	TGCAGTGCTGATGAACGGGGCCCAGATACGCAGTATTTT
.	TRBD1	TRBV4-3	TRBJ1-2	CASSQALGTGNGYTF	TGCGCCAGCAGCCAGGCGTTAGGGACAGGGAATGGCTACACCTTC